This TCR beta chain comes out of a study of identical twins. TCRdb used MiXCR to reprocess the 5' RACE reads, holding one entry per CDR3 protein. Of some 630,000 distinct CDR3 sequences listed, under 8.5% are singletons. CDR3 length: 12 residues. CDR1 is SEHNR, CDR2 FQNEAQ, per germline (reference sequence). Trimming left V 5 bases short and J 5 bases short, with 9 bases between. The sample was also linked to a second study, of yellow fever vaccine responses in identical twins.

The rearrangement links TRBV7-9 to TRBJ1-2, with D hard to call. The sequencing input was PBMCs. The receptor was isolated from a woman younger than 30 in good health. CDR3 DNA sequence: TGTGCCAGCAGCCCGAATGGATATGGCTACACCTTC. Translation gives CASSPNGYGYTF.